A single sample is the source of the 30 T cell receptor beta chains below, sequenced in a study of CD8 T cells in ankylosing spondylitis. In TCRdb, the 5' RACE reads were re-called with MiXCR into one record per CDR3 protein. The sample includes about 400,000 distinct CDR3 sequences, about a fifth of them seen just once. No antigen is known for these receptors. Study-wide results and limits: The study identified a TCR beta motif of fewer than 10 highly homologous variants that appeared characteristic of ankylosing spondylitis blood.

The sample comprised blood, either unsorted or a sorted T cell fraction (not recorded which). Receptors originate from a male donor with ankylosing spondylitis.

The genes are TRBV20-1 and TRBJ1-4; D not certain. V shed 0 bases and J shed 7 bases, with 15 bases lying between them. Per germline, CDR1 DFQATT and CDR2 SNEGSKA (reference sequence). CDR3 size: 15 residues. CDR3 in amino acids: CSARDPPRWGEKLFF. As DNA, the CDR3 is TGCAGTGCTAGAGATCCCCCACGCTGGGGTGAAAAACTGTTTTTT.

This clonotype has only a few counts. V gene TRBV5-1 combines with J gene TRBJ2-7; 14 positions agree with TRBD2. Unmatched junction bases numbered 3, after V lost 4 bases and J lost 3 bases. This CDR3 comprises 15 residues. Germline CDR1 and CDR2: SGHRS and YFSETQ. In DNA form, the CDR3 reads TGCGCCAGCAGCCTGACTAGCGGGGGGGACTACGAGCAGTACTTC. Residues: CASSLTSGGDYEQYF.

This clonotype was counted many times. J is TRBJ2-5 and V is TRBV5-1; D is perhaps TRBD2 (5 bases). The CDR3 runs to 14 residues. Germline-derived CDR1 and CDR2 are SGHRS and YFSETQ. Trimming took off 4 bases at V and 5 bases at J, with 15 bases between the two ends. Here the CDR3 reads CASSPASRRETQYF. The CDR3 nucleotides read TGCGCCAGCAGCCCTGCCAGTCGGAGGGAGACCCAGTACTTC.

This clonotype turned up a few times. The rearrangement joins TRBV2 to TRBJ2-1; TRBD1 agrees at 12 bases. CDR1 is SNHLY, CDR2 FYNNEI, per germline. The CDR3 consists of 13 residues. The V gene end was trimmed by 8 bases and the J gene end by 9 bases; junction bases not matched to a gene: 5. CDR3 region: CASSGTGGGEQFF. CDR3 bases: TGTGCCAGCTCCGGGACAGGGGGCGGTGAGCAGTTCTTC.

The rearrangement uses TRBV5-1 and TRBJ2-2; 12 bases map to TRBD2. The CDR3 runs to 17 residues. V gave up 1 base and J gave up 8 bases; unmatched junction bases: 9. Germline lookup yields CDR1 SGHRS and CDR2 YFSETQ. DNA of the CDR3: TGCGCCAGCAGCTTGTCGAGACTAGCGGGAGACCCAGGGGAGCTGTTTTTT. This translates into CASSLSRLAGDPGELFF.

The chain recombines TRBV9 with TRBJ1-2; D is possibly TRBD1 (5 bases). CDR3 length: 15 amino acids. The V gene's germline CDR1 is SGDLS and CDR2 YYNGEE. V was shortened by 6 bases and J by 4 bases, with 19 bases between the two germline ends. As DNA, the CDR3 is TGTGCCAGCACCCCGGGGGAGGGGAGGCCCTATGGCTACACCTTC. It encodes CASTPGEGRPYGYTF. Combining the CDR3 with reference TRBV9 and TRBJ1-2 gives the whole variable domain DSGVTQTPKHLITATGQRVTLRCSPRSGDLSVYWYQQSLDQGLQFLIQYYNGEERAKGNILERFSAQQFPDLHSELNLSSLELGDSALYFCASTPGEGRPYGYTFGSGTRLTVV.

Only a few counts were recorded for this clonotype. The chain carries TRBV4-2 and TRBJ1-2; D is perhaps TRBD1 (5 bases). V was clipped by 0 bases and J by 4 bases, with 12 bases between them. The CDR3 totals 15 residues. CDR1 LGHNA and CDR2 YNFKEQ come from the germline V gene. The CDR3 nucleotides are TGTGCCAGCAGCCAAGACCCGGGGCACGGCTATGGCTACACCTTC. This gives the protein CASSQDPGHGYGYTF.

The chain joins TRBV5-1 to TRBJ2-7; TRBD1 matches 9 bases. V shed 1 base, J shed 5 bases, and the junction held 10 bases outside the gene matches. Germline V gives CDR1 SGHRS, CDR2 YFSETQ. The CDR3 runs to 16 residues. CDR3 in DNA: TGCGCCAGCAGCTTGTTTACCGGGACAGGGTCGAACGAGCAGTACTTC. Translating it yields CASSLFTGTGSNEQYF.

This clonotype was seen many times. The rearrangement uses TRBV5-1 and TRBJ2-3, with no clear D. The V end was cut by 6 bases, the J end by 2 bases, with 13 bases between. CDR3 length: 14 amino acids. In germline, CDR1 is SGHRS, CDR2 YFSETQ. The CDR3 sequence: CASNPGPPTDTQYF. The CDR3 DNA reads as TGCGCCAGCAACCCCGGGCCGCCCACAGATACGCAGTATTTT.

The rearrangement links TRBV9 to TRBJ2-4; either TRBD1 or TRBD2 may supply D (7 bases each). V was pared by 0 bases and J by 8 bases, with 21 bases between. This CDR3 is built from 17 residues. Germline V gene sequence: CDR1 SGDLS, CDR2 YYNGEE. CDR3 DNA: TGTGCCAGCAGCGTAGGCATTGGGAGGGGGCATTCGGACATTCAGTACTTC. It translates to CASSVGIGRGHSDIQYF.

This clonotype was seen at least ten times. The CDR3 region is CASSSTLASYEQYF. The CDR3, as DNA: TGTGCCAGCAGCTCCACGCTAGCTTCCTACGAGCAGTACTTC. The chain links TRBV7-9 to TRBJ2-7, with TRBD2 as a possible D gene (5 bases). CDR1 is SEHNR and CDR2 is FQNEAQ in the germline V gene (reference sequence). This CDR3 spans 14 amino acids. V was shortened by 4 bases and J by 1 base, with 11 bases between the two germline ends.

This clonotype was found many times. This chain links TRBV4-2 with TRBJ1-6, with D possibly TRBD1 on 5 matching bases. The germline V gene encodes CDR1 LGHNA and CDR2 YNFKEQ. CDR3 length equals 16 residues. Trimming took off 4 bases at V and 7 bases at J, with 17 bases between the two ends. CDR3 amino acids: CASSPRPTGGNSPLHF. The CDR3 nucleotides read TGTGCCAGCAGCCCAAGGCCTACGGGGGGAAATTCACCCCTCCACTTT.

In its sample, this clonotype was seen a few times. The V gene is TRBV5-6, the J gene TRBJ2-7; TRBD1 agrees at 7 bases. The CDR3 runs 12 residues. Germline loops: CDR1 SGHDT, CDR2 YYEEEE. Trimming at V came to 3 bases and at J to 6 bases, leaving 3 bases not matched to a gene. This CDR3 is CASSSTGAEQYF. CDR3 DNA sequence: TGTGCCAGCAGCTCAACAGGGGCCGAGCAGTACTTC.

The gene calls are TRBV20-1 and TRBJ2-3, with 16 bases matching TRBD2. The CDR3 runs 19 residues. V gave up 1 base and J gave up 3 bases; unmatched junction bases: 10. Per germline, CDR1 DFQATT and CDR2 SNEGSKA (reference sequence). CDR3 in DNA: TGCAGTGCTAGAGTACCCGGGACTAGCGGGAGGGCCTTGACAGATACGCAGTATTTT. Translation gives CSARVPGTSGRALTDTQYF.

This chain connects TRBV20-1 to TRBJ2-2; D call uncertain. Germline loops: CDR1 DFQATT, CDR2 SNEGSKA (reference sequence). There are 15 residues in the CDR3. Trimming shortened V by 3 bases and J by 6 bases, and 17 bases separated the two germline ends. The CDR3 nucleotides are TGCAGTGCTAGCCCCGGCGGAAGCCCACCCGGGGAGCTGTTTTTT. It encodes CSASPGGSPPGELFF.

This chain joins TRBV20-1 and TRBJ2-2; TRBD1 aligns across 7 bases. V trimming: 2 bases; J trimming: 0 bases; junction bases outside the gene matches: 3. CDR1 is DFQATT, CDR2 SNEGSKA, per germline (reference sequence). This CDR3 is built from 15 residues. The DNA of the CDR3 is TGCAGTGCTAGACCCGGGACAGCGAACACCGGGGAGCTGTTTTTT. Amino acids: CSARPGTANTGELFF.

This clonotype was seen more than once but under ten times. V and J are TRBV20-1 and TRBJ2-3, with TRBD1 as a possible D gene (6 bases). The germline gives CDR1 DFQATT, CDR2 SNEGSKA (reference sequence). Between the trimmed V and J ends, which lost 1 base and 0 bases, there was a span of 11 bases. CDR3 length: 15 amino acids. The CDR3 sequence: CSARGQALSTDTQYF. As DNA, the CDR3 is TGCAGTGCTAGAGGACAGGCCCTTAGCACAGATACGCAGTATTTT.

This clonotype was observed a few times. The gene calls are TRBV24-1 and TRBJ2-2, with 12 bases aligning to TRBD2. There are 21 residues in the CDR3. The germline V gene encodes CDR1 KGHDR and CDR2 SFDVKD. V was pared by 4 bases and J by 1 base, with 15 bases of the junction left unmatched. The CDR3 sequence is CATSDPGTGRLAGENTGELFF. The DNA for the CDR3 is TGTGCCACCAGTGACCCCGGGACAGGGCGACTAGCGGGGGAGAACACCGGGGAGCTGTTTTTT.

V is TRBV7-2 and J is TRBJ2-2, with D unclear. V was clipped by 5 bases and J by 2 bases, with 12 bases between them. The length of the CDR3 is 15 residues. Per the germline V gene, CDR1 is SGHTA and CDR2 is FQGNSA. The CDR3 DNA is TGTGCCAGCAGCCGAGATGCCACAAACACCGGGGAGCTGTTTTTT. This encodes CASSRDATNTGELFF.

This rearrangement joins TRBV7-2 to TRBJ1-3; D is undetermined. The CDR3 consists of 15 residues. V was shortened by 5 bases and J by 0 bases, with 11 bases between the two germline ends. CDR1 is SGHTA, CDR2 FQGNSA, per germline. The DNA for the CDR3 is TGTGCCAGCAGCCCGAATCCCCACTCTGGAAACACCATATATTTT. Amino acid sequence: CASSPNPHSGNTIYF.

This chain connects TRBV11-1 to TRBJ1-3; D may be TRBD1 (5 bases). V was trimmed by 2 bases and J by 4 bases, leaving 21 bases between them. This CDR3 is 18 amino acids long. Germline V gene lookup returns CDR1 SGHAT and CDR2 FQDESV (reference sequence). Written as DNA, the CDR3 is TGTGCCAGCAGCTTAAGTGGGGCAGACAAGGGGCCCGGAAACACCATATATTTT. It encodes CASSLSGADKGPGNTIYF.

On this clonotype itself: An end of the junction differs from the germline gene, which may be a read error. This chain uses TRBV7-9 with TRBJ2-3, with 13 bases matching TRBD2. The length of the CDR3 is 16 residues. The germline V gene has CDR1 SEHNR and CDR2 FQNEAQ (reference sequence). The CDR3 region is CASSLRLAGGTDTLYF. The CDR3 DNA follows: TGTGCCAGCAGCCTAAGACTAGCGGGAGGCACAGATACGCTGTATTTT. Complete variable domain (other parts from reference TRBV7-9 and TRBJ2-3): DTGVSQNPRHKITKRGQNVTFRCDPISEHNRLYWYRQTLGQGPEFLTYFQNEAQLEKSRLLSDRFSAERPKGSFSTLEIQRTEQGDSAMYLCASSLRLAGGTDTLYFGPGTRLTVL.

CDR3 in amino acids: CASSSGRYTGELFF. For the CDR3, the DNA is TGTGCCAGCAGCTCGGGACGCTACACCGGGGAGCTGTTTTTT. The chain is built from TRBV11-1 and TRBJ2-2, with D perhaps matching TRBD1 or TRBD2 (5 bases each). V shed 4 bases and J shed 3 bases, with 9 bases lying between them. Germline CDR1 and CDR2: SGHAT and FQDESV (reference sequence). The CDR3 runs to 14 residues.

This chain uses TRBV30 with TRBJ2-1; D gene ambiguous. CDR3 length: 17 amino acids. The V gene lost 0 bases and the J gene lost 8 bases, with 23 bases spanning the gap. Germline CDR1 GTSNPN, CDR2 SVGIG (reference sequence). The CDR3: CAWSVPRVAVRVDEQFF. CDR3 bases: TGTGCCTGGAGTGTACCACGGGTCGCAGTCCGGGTGGATGAGCAGTTCTTC.

The chain couples TRBV19 to TRBJ1-5, with D uncertain. The ends were cut back, 5 bases at V and 4 bases at J, with 15 bases in the middle. Germline CDR1 LNHDA, CDR2 SQIVND (reference sequence). The CDR3 extends over 15 amino acids. The CDR3 DNA reads TGTGCCAGTAGTGCCCGGGCCGCAATTAATCAGCCCCAGCATTTT. Translating gives CASSARAAINQPQHF.

The J gene is TRBJ1-1, the V gene TRBV9; 8 bases are a match to TRBD1. V lost 3 bases, J lost 8 bases, and 9 bases stayed unmatched. CDR1 and CDR2 (germline): SGDLS, YYNGEE. The CDR3 is 14 amino acids. The CDR3 DNA sequence: TGTGCCAGCAGCGCAAGGACAGGGCAGTCCGAAGCTTTCTTT. It is translated as CASSARTGQSEAFF.

This clonotype was detected once. CDR3 sequence: CASSELYRGGTEAFF. In DNA form, the CDR3 reads TGCGCCAGCAGTGAGTTATACAGGGGTGGCACTGAAGCTTTCTTT. V usage is TRBV10-2 and J usage is TRBJ1-1, with 7 bases lining up with TRBD1. Germline V gives CDR1 WSHSY, CDR2 SAAADI. The J segment lost 4 bases and the V segment lost 1 base, leaving 6 bases of the junction unmatched. This CDR3 region has 15 residues.

CDR3 sequence (DNA): TGCGCCAGTAACACACTAGCGGGGGGACAAGAGACCCAGTACTTC. Its protein is CASNTLAGGQETQYF. V is TRBV5-1 and J is TRBJ2-5; 12 bases line up with TRBD2. V trimming: 8 bases; J trimming: 2 bases; junction bases outside the gene matches: 7. This CDR3 comprises 15 residues. Germline values: CDR1 SGHRS, CDR2 YFSETQ.

The chain carries TRBV12-3 or TRBV12-4 and TRBJ1-1, with D hard to call. The CDR3 covers 11 residues. Trimming shortened V by 3 bases and J by 11 bases, and 10 bases separated the two germline ends. CDR3 residues: CASSFGPAAFF. CDR3 DNA: TGTGCCAGCAGTTTCGGACCCGCCGCTTTCTTT.

The CDR3 bases are TGTGCCAGCAGCGTAGTTACTACCATACGCGACAATGAGCAGTTCTTC. It is translated as CASSVVTTIRDNEQFF. This chain connects TRBV9 to TRBJ2-1; D is ambiguous. The CDR3 contains 16 residues. Trimming shortened V by 0 bases and J by 5 bases, and 15 bases separated the two germline ends. The germline V gene encodes CDR1 SGDLS and CDR2 YYNGEE. The full variable domain, its missing parts supplied by reference TRBV9 and TRBJ2-1, is DSGVTQTPKHLITATGQRVTLRCSPRSGDLSVYWYQQSLDQGLQFLIQYYNGEERAKGNILERFSAQQFPDLHSELNLSSLELGDSALYFCASSVVTTIRDNEQFFGPGTRLTVL.